The 32 T cell receptor beta chains below all came from one sample that was sequenced in a study of shared clonotypes between healthy human individuals. Produced via immunoSEQ multiplex PCR; TCRdb's table is partial and in-frame only. Here the sample spans around 450,000 clones, 70% to 80% being singletons. The sequencing sample was made of PBMCs. These receptors came from a woman aged 40 to 50 in good health. Some clones in this sample may be carry-over from other donors' samples.

This clone is a singleton in its sample. The rearrangement joins TRBV5-4 to TRBJ2-3; 9 nucleotides agree with TRBD2. Losses at the gene ends were 4 bases for V and 0 bases for J; bases not matched to a gene: 3. CDR1 and CDR2 from the germline V gene are SGHNT and YYREEE (reference sequence). CDR3 length: 15 residues. Here the CDR3 reads CASSPTSGSTDTQYF. Here the CDR3 DNA reads TGTGCCAGCAGCCCAACTAGCGGGAGCACAGATACGCAGTATTTT.

CDR3 protein: CAWSGKRESGELFF. CDR3 nucleotide sequence: TGTGCCTGGAGCGGGAAAAGGGAGTCCGGGGAGCTGTTTTTT. The genes are TRBV30 and TRBJ2-2; tentatively, D is TRBD2 (5 bases). V shed 3 bases and J shed 6 bases, with 14 bases lying between them. From germline, CDR1 is GTSNPN and CDR2 SVGIG (reference sequence). This CDR3 spans 14 amino acids.

This rearrangement joins TRBV18 to TRBJ2-3; TRBD1 is a possible D gene (6 bases). CDR3 length: 13 residues. V dropped 6 bases and J dropped 3 bases, with 10 bases sitting between them. The V gene's germline CDR1 is KGHSH and CDR2 LQKENI. The CDR3 nucleotides are TGTGCCAGCTCGACAGGACCGACAGATACGCAGTATTTT. This encodes CASSTGPTDTQYF.

The chain recombines TRBV18 with TRBJ2-2; 8 bases align to TRBD1. CDR3 length: 15 amino acids. Germline lookup yields CDR1 KGHSH and CDR2 LQKENI. The ends lost 3 bases at V and 0 bases at J; junction bases unmatched: 0. The CDR3 DNA reads as TGTGCCAGCTCACCGGACAGGGCGAACACCGGGGAGCTGTTTTTT. Translated: CASSPDRANTGELFF.

The J gene is TRBJ1-5, the V gene TRBV30; D is unclear. Germline CDR1 is GTSNPN and CDR2 is SVGIG (reference sequence). The V end lost 4 bases, the J end lost 7 bases, and 11 bases lay between the germline ends. The CDR3 is 12 amino acids. The CDR3 region has the DNA TGTGCCTGGACGGGTCGAGGGCAGCCCCAGCATTTT. It is translated as CAWTGRGQPQHF. The full variable domain, its missing parts supplied by reference TRBV30 and TRBJ1-5, is SQTIHQWPATLVQPVGSPLSLECTVEGTSNPNLYWYRQAAGRGLQLLFYSVGIGQISSEVPQNLSASRPQDRQFILSSKKLLLSDSGFYLCAWTGRGQPQHFGDGTRLSIL.

In this sample, this clone turned up once. Here the CDR3 DNA reads TGTGCCAGTAGTCCCCACGGGGATAATAGCAATCAGCCCCAGCATTTT. As protein: CASSPHGDNSNQPQHF. The chain employs TRBV19 and TRBJ1-5; D is ambiguous. Between the trimmed V and J ends, which lost 5 bases and 0 bases, there was a span of 14 bases. The CDR3 is 16 amino acids. From germline, CDR1 is LNHDA and CDR2 SQIVND (reference sequence).

The chain is built from TRBV12-1 and TRBJ2-7; the table gives TRBD1 as D, unverified against the DNA. TRBV12-1 is marked as a pseudogene. The CDR3 runs 15 residues. CDR3 coding DNA: TGTGCCAGCAGCTTTACAGAAACTTACTCCTACGAGCAGTACTTC. Protein product: CASSFTETYSYEQYF.

The chain combines TRBV2 with TRBJ2-6, with TRBD1 as a possible D gene (5 bases). The CDR3 has 15 residues. Germline V gene lookup returns CDR1 SNHLY and CDR2 FYNNEI. Deletions cut 1 base from V and 4 bases from J, with 8 bases between. The CDR3 loop reads CASSEEGLGANVLTF. The CDR3 DNA reads TGTGCCAGCAGTGAAGAGGGGCTGGGGGCCAACGTCCTGACTTTC.

The V and J genes are TRBV19 and TRBJ1-1; possible D gene TRBD1, 6 bases. Germline V gene sequence: CDR1 LNHDA, CDR2 SQIVND (reference sequence). V was trimmed by 5 bases and J by 5 bases, leaving 18 bases between them. The CDR3 is 15 residues long. The CDR3 protein is CASSSLGQGWTEAFF. DNA of the CDR3: TGTGCCAGTAGTTCCCTAGGGCAGGGGTGGACTGAAGCTTTCTTT.

This chain joins TRBV27 and TRBJ2-1; 10 bases align to TRBD2. V lost 7 bases, J lost 0 bases, and 6 bases stayed unmatched. Germline V gives CDR1 MNHEY, CDR2 SMNVEV (reference sequence). The CDR3 contains 16 residues. CDR3 nucleotides: TGTGCCAGCAAAGCGGGAGGGGCCCTCTCCTACAATGAGCAGTTCTTC. Translated, it gives CASKAGGALSYNEQFF.

This clone appeared many times. The sample contains more than one DNA sequence encoding this CDR3. The chain combines TRBV7-9 with TRBJ2-6; D may be TRBD2 (6 bases). The V gene lost 5 bases and the J gene lost 4 bases, with 12 bases spanning the gap. The CDR3 contains 15 residues. Per germline, CDR1 SEHNR and CDR2 FQNEAQ (reference sequence). The CDR3 loop reads CASSNRDLGANVLTF. The CDR3, as DNA: TGTGCCAGCAGCAACCGGGACTTGGGGGCCAACGTCCTGACTTTC.

The chain uses TRBV19 and TRBJ1-5; D ambiguous. This CDR3 spans 13 amino acids. V lost 6 bases and J lost 2, with 8 bases in between. CDR1 is LNHDA and CDR2 is SQIVND in the germline V gene (reference sequence). CDR3 DNA: TGTGCCAGTAGAGGGCAGGGCAATCAGCCCCAGCATTTT. Translated: CASRGQGNQPQHF. The whole variable domain, filled in from reference TRBV19 and TRBJ1-5, reads DGGITQSPKYLFRKEGQNVTLSCEQNLNHDAMYWYRQDPGQGLRLIYYSQIVNDFQKGDIAEGYSVSREKKESFPLTVTSAQKNPTAFYLCASRGQGNQPQHFGDGTRLSIL.

J is TRBJ2-1 and V is TRBV4-2; TRBD1 matches at 7 bases. The CDR3 covers 19 residues. CDR1 is LGHNA, CDR2 YNFKEQ, per germline. Trimming removed 4 bases from V and 4 bases from J; junction bases left unmatched: 19. The CDR3 region is CASSPRQGLLLGTYNEQFF. CDR3 sequence (DNA): TGTGCCAGCAGCCCGCGACAGGGTCTCTTATTGGGTACTTACAATGAGCAGTTCTTC.

The chain recombines TRBV2 with TRBJ2-1, with D hard to call. CDR1 is SNHLY, CDR2 FYNNEI, per germline. Trimming stripped 1 base from V and 6 bases from J, with 13 bases between. The CDR3 length is 15 residues. The CDR3 DNA is TGTGCCAGCAGTGAAGGTTTCTACCGTTTCAATGAGCAGTTCTTC. This translates into CASSEGFYRFNEQFF. Combining the CDR3 with reference TRBV2 and TRBJ2-1 gives the whole variable domain EPEVTQTPSHQVTQMGQEVILRCVPISNHLYFYWYRQILGQKVEFLVSFYNNEISEKSEIFDDQFSVERPDGSNFTLKIRSTKLEDSAMYFCASSEGFYRFNEQFFGPGTRLTVL.

V is TRBV11-1 and J is TRBJ2-7; 10 bases line up with TRBD2. Germline V lookup: CDR1 SGHAT, CDR2 FQDESV (reference sequence). J was trimmed by 2 bases and V by 4 bases; bases with no gene match: 8. The CDR3 consists of 16 residues. CDR3 bases: TGTGCCAGCAGCTCAACCCTAGCGGGAGAACCCTACGAGCAGTACTTC. It yields the protein CASSSTLAGEPYEQYF.

This clone appeared a single time. The chain employs TRBV7-8 and TRBJ2-4, with D possibly called TRBD1 or TRBD2 (5 bases each). Germline V lookup: CDR1 SGHVS, CDR2 FQNEAQ. This CDR3 comprises 18 residues. V lost 1 base and J lost 0, with 16 bases in between. The CDR3 sequence: CASSLGDRYLLAKNIQYF. Written as DNA, the CDR3 is TGTGCCAGCAGCTTAGGGGACCGCTATTTGCTAGCCAAAAACATTCAGTACTTC.

The chain employs TRBV28 and TRBJ2-5; 7 bases match TRBD1. CDR1 is MDHEN and CDR2 is SYDVKM in the germline V gene. V trimming: 4 bases; J trimming: 3 bases; junction bases outside the gene matches: 14. The CDR3 has 17 amino acids. The DNA for the CDR3 is TGTGCCAGCAGTTCTCCCAACAGGGGTTACTATGAAGAGACCCAGTACTTC. The encoded protein is CASSSPNRGYYEETQYF.

The chain is built from TRBV30 and TRBJ1-5; no clear D. This CDR3 spans 13 amino acids. Trimming took off 1 base at V and 5 bases at J, with 9 bases between the two ends. Germline CDR1 is GTSNPN and CDR2 is SVGIG (reference sequence). CDR3 sequence reads: CAWSARADQPQHF. The CDR3 DNA reads as TGTGCCTGGAGTGCCCGTGCAGATCAGCCCCAGCATTTT.

V is TRBV7-2 and J is TRBJ2-1; perhaps TRBD2 as D (5 bases). V was cut by 6 bases and J by 0 bases, with 12 bases left in between. In germline, CDR1 is SGHTA, CDR2 FQGNSA. The CDR3 length is 15 residues. In DNA form, the CDR3 reads TGTGCCAGCAGTTCAGCGGCATACTCCTACAATGAGCAGTTCTTC. Translation: CASSSAAYSYNEQFF.

V gene TRBV7-9 combines with J gene TRBJ2-1; TRBD1 agrees at 9 bases. Unmatched junction bases numbered 6, after V lost 5 bases and J lost 1 base. The CDR3 has 16 amino acids. Germline lookup yields CDR1 SEHNR and CDR2 FQNEAQ (reference sequence). The chain's CDR3 is CASSISTGGSYNEQFF. The DNA of the CDR3 is TGTGCCAGCAGCATCTCGACAGGGGGATCCTACAATGAGCAGTTCTTC.

The chain couples TRBV28 to TRBJ2-2; D unresolved. CDR1 is MDHEN and CDR2 is SYDVKM in the germline V gene. Trimming cost V 10 bases and J 1 base, with 13 bases left between them. The CDR3 is 14 residues long. CDR3 nucleotides: TGTGCCACGATGGCCTGGCGGAACACCGGGGAGCTGTTTTTT. This gives the protein CATMAWRNTGELFF.

This clone was observed a single time. The rearrangement links TRBV19 to TRBJ2-7, with TRBD2 as a possible D gene (5 bases). This CDR3 has 15 residues. Per germline, CDR1 LNHDA and CDR2 SQIVND (reference sequence). V shed 5 bases and J shed 3 bases, with 17 bases lying between them. This CDR3 is CASSVRSRGSYEQYF. In nucleotides, the CDR3 is TGTGCCAGTAGTGTGCGTAGCCGAGGGAGCTACGAGCAGTACTTC.

This clone occurred a few times. The rearrangement joins TRBV19 to TRBJ2-2, with D possibly TRBD2 on 6 matching bases. V was pared by 5 bases and J by 1 base, with 8 bases between. This CDR3 region has 14 residues. Germline V lookup: CDR1 LNHDA, CDR2 SQIVND (reference sequence). The CDR3 region is CASSGRRNTGELFF. The CDR3 DNA follows: TGTGCCAGTAGTGGGAGGCGGAACACCGGGGAGCTGTTTTTT.

V and J are TRBV4-1 and TRBJ1-6; D is unresolved. The CDR3 runs 16 residues. V lost 7 bases, J lost 3 bases, and 16 bases lay in between. CDR1 is MGHRA, CDR2 YSYEKL, per germline. The DNA of the CDR3 is TGCGCCAGCACGAAGGAGGGAGGAAACTATAATTCACCCCTCCACTTT. Its translation is CASTKEGGNYNSPLHF.

This chain joins TRBV18 and TRBJ2-5; TRBD1 matches 8 bases. V shed 3 bases and J 7 bases; nucleotides not matched to a gene: 7. There are 14 residues in the CDR3. The V gene's germline CDR1 is KGHSH and CDR2 LQKENI. CDR3 residues: CASSPTTGEGTQYF. The CDR3, as DNA: TGTGCCAGCTCACCTACGACAGGGGAAGGGACCCAGTACTTC.

About this clone: Other DNA sequences in the sample encode the same CDR3. The chain employs TRBV5-1 and TRBJ2-1, with unresolved D. CDR1 is SGHRS and CDR2 is YFSETQ in the germline V gene. CDR3 length: 12 residues. V lost 0 bases and J lost 7, with 5 bases in between. For the CDR3, the DNA is TGCGCCAGCAGCTTGGGGGGTAATGAGCAGTTCTTC. This codes for CASSLGGNEQFF.

The chain has TRBV9 and TRBJ1-1, with a weak D call TRBD1 (6 bases). This CDR3 has 12 amino acids. The germline V gene has CDR1 SGDLS and CDR2 YYNGEE. Trimming pared 4 bases from V and 4 bases from J, leaving 8 bases between. The CDR3 loop is CASSRGGTEAFF. The CDR3 DNA reads TGTGCCAGCAGCAGGGGGGGCACTGAAGCTTTCTTT.

This rearrangement joins TRBV19 to TRBJ2-1; 11 bases are a match to TRBD2. Germline V gives CDR1 LNHDA, CDR2 SQIVND (reference sequence). J lost 5 bases, V lost 1 base, and 7 bases had no gene match. The CDR3 runs 17 residues. CDR3 nucleotide sequence: TGTGCCAGTAGTATAGCAGGGCTAGCGGGAGGAAACAATGAGCAGTTCTTC. It is translated as CASSIAGLAGGNNEQFF. Supplemented by reference TRBV19 and TRBJ2-1, the full variable domain reads DGGITQSPKYLFRKEGQNVTLSCEQNLNHDAMYWYRQDPGQGLRLIYYSQIVNDFQKGDIAEGYSVSREKKESFPLTVTSAQKNPTAFYLCASSIAGLAGGNNEQFFGPGTRLTVL.

The chain has TRBV7-2 and TRBJ2-7; 8 bases are shared with TRBD2. Germline V lookup: CDR1 SGHTA, CDR2 FQGNSA. The CDR3 is 11 residues long. Unmatched junction bases numbered 1, after V lost 6 bases and J lost 6 bases. The CDR3 reads CASRSGSEQYF. DNA for the CDR3: TGTGCCAGCAGAAGCGGGAGCGAGCAGTACTTC.

V and J are TRBV5-1 and TRBJ2-5; TRBD2 matches at 11 bases. Per germline, CDR1 SGHRS and CDR2 YFSETQ. V was clipped by 1 base and J by 3 bases; unmatched bases: 2. The CDR3 is 15 amino acids. CDR3 sequence: CASSLLTSGEETQYF. Written as DNA, the CDR3 is TGCGCCAGCAGCTTGTTGACTAGCGGGGAAGAGACCCAGTACTTC. Full variable domain (outside the CDR3, taken from reference TRBV5-1 and TRBJ2-5): KAGVTQTPRYLIKTRGQQVTLSCSPISGHRSVSWYQQTPGQGLQFLFEYFSETQRNKGNFPGRFSGRQFSNSRSEMNVSTLELGDSALYLCASSLLTSGEETQYFGPGTRLLVL.

Many counts were recorded for this clone. The V and J genes are TRBV7-2 and TRBJ1-5; D perhaps matches TRBD1 (5 bases). The ends were cut back, 1 base at V and 4 bases at J, with 11 bases in the middle. Germline-derived CDR1 and CDR2 are SGHTA and FQGNSA. This CDR3 is 15 amino acids long. The CDR3 DNA reads as TGTGCCAGCAGCTTAGGGGTCAGGGAAAATCAGCCCCAGCATTTT. It codes for CASSLGVRENQPQHF.

The chain uses TRBV29-1 and TRBJ1-5; possibly TRBD1 for D (5 bases). V gave up 6 bases and J gave up 0 bases, with 12 bases separating them. CDR3 length: 14 amino acids. CDR1 is SQVTM, CDR2 ANQGSEA, per germline. CDR3 protein: CSVSGAHSNQPQHF. CDR3 nucleotides: TGCAGCGTGAGCGGGGCTCATAGCAATCAGCCCCAGCATTTT.